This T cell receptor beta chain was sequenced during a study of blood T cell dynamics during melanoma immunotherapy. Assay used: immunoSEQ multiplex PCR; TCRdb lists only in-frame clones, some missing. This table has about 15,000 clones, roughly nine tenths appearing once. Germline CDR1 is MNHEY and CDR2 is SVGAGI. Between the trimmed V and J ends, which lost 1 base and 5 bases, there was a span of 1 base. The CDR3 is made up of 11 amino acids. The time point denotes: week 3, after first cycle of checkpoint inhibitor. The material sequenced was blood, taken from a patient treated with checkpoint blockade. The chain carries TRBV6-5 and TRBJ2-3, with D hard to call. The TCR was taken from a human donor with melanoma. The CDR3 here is CASSYLDTQYF. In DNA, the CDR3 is TGTGCCAGCAGTTACTTAGATACGCAGTATTTT.